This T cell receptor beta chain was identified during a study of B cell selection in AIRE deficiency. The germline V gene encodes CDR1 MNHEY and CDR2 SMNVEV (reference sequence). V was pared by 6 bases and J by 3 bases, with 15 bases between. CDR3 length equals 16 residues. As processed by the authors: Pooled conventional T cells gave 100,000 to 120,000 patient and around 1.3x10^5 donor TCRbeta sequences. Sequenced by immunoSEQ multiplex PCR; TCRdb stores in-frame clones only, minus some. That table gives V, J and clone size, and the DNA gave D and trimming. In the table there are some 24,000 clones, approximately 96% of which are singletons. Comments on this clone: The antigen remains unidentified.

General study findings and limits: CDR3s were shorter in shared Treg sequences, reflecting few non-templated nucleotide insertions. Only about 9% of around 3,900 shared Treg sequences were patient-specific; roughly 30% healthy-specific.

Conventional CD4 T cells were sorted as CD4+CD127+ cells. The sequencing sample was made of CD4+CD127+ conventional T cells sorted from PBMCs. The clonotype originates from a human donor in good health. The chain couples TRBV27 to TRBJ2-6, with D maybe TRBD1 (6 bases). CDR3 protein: CASRGAPLGGANVLTF. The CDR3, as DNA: TGTGCCAGCAGGGGGGCCCCTCTAGGTGGGGCCAACGTCCTGACTTTC.